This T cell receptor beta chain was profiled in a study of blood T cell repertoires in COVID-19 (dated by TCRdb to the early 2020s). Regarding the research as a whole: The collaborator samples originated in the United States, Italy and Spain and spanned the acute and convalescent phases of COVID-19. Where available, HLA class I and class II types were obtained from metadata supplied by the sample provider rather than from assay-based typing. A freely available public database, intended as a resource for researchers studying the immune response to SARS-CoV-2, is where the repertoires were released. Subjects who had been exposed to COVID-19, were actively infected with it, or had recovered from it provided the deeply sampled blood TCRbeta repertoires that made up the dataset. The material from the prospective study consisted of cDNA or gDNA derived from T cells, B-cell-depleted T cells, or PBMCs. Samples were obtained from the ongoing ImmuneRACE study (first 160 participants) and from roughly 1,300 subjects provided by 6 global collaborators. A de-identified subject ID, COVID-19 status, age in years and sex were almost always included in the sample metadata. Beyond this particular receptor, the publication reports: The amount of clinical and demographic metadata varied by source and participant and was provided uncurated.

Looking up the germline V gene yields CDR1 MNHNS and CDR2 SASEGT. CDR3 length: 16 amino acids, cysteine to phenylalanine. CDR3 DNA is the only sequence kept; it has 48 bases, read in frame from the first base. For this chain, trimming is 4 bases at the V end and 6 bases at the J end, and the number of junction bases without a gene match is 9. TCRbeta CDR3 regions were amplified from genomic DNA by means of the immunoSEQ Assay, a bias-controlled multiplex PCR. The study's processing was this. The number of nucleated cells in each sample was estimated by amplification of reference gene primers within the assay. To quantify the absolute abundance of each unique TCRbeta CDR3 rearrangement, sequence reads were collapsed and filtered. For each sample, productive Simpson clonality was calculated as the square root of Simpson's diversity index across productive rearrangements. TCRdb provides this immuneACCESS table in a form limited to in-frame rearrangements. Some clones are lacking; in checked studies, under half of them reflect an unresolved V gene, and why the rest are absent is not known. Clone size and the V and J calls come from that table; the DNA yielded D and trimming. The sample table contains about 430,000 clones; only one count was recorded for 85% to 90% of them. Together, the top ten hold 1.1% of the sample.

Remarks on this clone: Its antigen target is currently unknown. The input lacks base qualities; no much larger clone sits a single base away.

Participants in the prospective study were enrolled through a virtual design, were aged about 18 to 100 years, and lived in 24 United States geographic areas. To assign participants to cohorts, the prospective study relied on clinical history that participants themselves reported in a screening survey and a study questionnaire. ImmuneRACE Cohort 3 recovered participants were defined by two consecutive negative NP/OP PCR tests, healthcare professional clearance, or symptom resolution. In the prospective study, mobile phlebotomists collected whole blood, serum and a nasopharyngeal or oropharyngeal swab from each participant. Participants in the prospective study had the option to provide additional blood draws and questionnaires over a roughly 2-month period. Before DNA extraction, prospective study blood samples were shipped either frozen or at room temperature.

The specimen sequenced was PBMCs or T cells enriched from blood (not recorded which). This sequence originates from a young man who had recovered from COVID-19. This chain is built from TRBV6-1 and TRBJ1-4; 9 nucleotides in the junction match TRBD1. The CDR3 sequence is CASSVEPRDRDEKLFF. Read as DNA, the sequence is TGTGCCAGCAGTGTAGAACCCCGGGACAGGGATGAAAAACTGTTTTTT.